This T cell receptor (beta chain) was recorded in a study of Ad26.COV2.S vaccination and SARS-CoV-2 variants. Study as a whole: The donor participated in the COV1001 trial, in its Ad26.COV2.S arm.

Stated treatment: some 20 received Ad26.COV2.S at low or high dose, single or two shots; roughly 5 received placebo; per-sample allocation not given. Specimen acquisition occurred on day 63 following the initial vaccine or placebo injection. The length of the CDR3 is 15 residues. Germline CDR1 is MDHEN and CDR2 is SYDVKM. V was clipped by 1 base and J by 1 base, with 10 bases between them. Profiling relied on immunoSEQ multiplex PCR, and the TCRdb table lists in-frame clones only, not all of them. Of 350,000 to 500,000 clones listed, 80% to 95% are singletons. This receptor was obtained from a person aged 18-65 years who received the Ad26.COV2.S COVID-19 vaccine or a placebo. The starting material was peripheral blood, obtained in a trial of Ad26.COV2.S vaccine versus placebo. The chain recombines TRBV28 with TRBJ2-5; perhaps TRBD2 as D (5 bases). The chain's CDR3 is CASSLSGVGQETQYF. The CDR3 DNA reads as TGTGCCAGCAGTTTATCCGGGGTTGGCCAAGAGACCCAGTACTTC.